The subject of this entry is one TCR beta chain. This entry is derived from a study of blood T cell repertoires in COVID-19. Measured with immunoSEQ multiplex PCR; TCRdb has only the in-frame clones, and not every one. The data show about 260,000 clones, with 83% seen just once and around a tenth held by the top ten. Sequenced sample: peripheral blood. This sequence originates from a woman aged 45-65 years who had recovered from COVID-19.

The CDR3, as DNA: TGCGCCAGCAGCCAAGCCCCGGGACTAGCGGGGGAGCAGTACTTC. This sequence encodes CASSQAPGLAGEQYF. The chain uses TRBV4-1 and TRBJ2-7; 13 bases match TRBD2. Germline V gene data show CDR1 as MGHRA and CDR2 as YSYEKL. V dropped 1 base and J dropped 7; count of bases not matched to a gene: 4. This CDR3 comprises 15 residues.